This TCR beta chain was retrieved from a study of CD8+ T cells in alopecia areata. CDR1 and CDR2 from the germline V gene are GTSNPN and SVGIG (reference sequence). V gave up 3 bases and J gave up 0 bases, with 10 bases separating them. The CDR3 extends over 14 amino acids. Collection of lesional scalp punch biopsies and peripheral blood was performed in alopecia areata patients. The authors sorted CD4+ and CD8+ T cells from PBMCs. cDNA reverse transcribed from extracted RNA served as the sequencing template. Assay: immunoSEQ multiplex PCR; the TCRdb copy retains only in-frame clones and omits some. This sample has 80,000 to 100,000 clones, with 35% to 50% found just once. With respect to this clone: Antigen: not known.

Whole-study findings and limits: Scalp lesions, especially in alopecia totalis/universalis, had higher clonality than normal scalp. It was less clear whether patients shared TCRs than it was in mice, possibly because of HLA.

The clonotype originates from a human donor with alopecia areata. The rearrangement joins TRBV30 to TRBJ2-3; D possibly corresponds to TRBD2 (5 bases). Source material: CD4+ T cells sorted from blood. DNA for the CDR3: TGTGCCTGGAGGGGCGGGCCCAGCACAGATACGCAGTATTTT. Its translation: CAWRGGPSTDTQYF. Combining the CDR3 with reference TRBV30 and TRBJ2-3 gives the whole variable domain SQTIHQWPATLVQPVGSPLSLECTVEGTSNPNLYWYRQAAGRGLQLLFYSVGIGQISSEVPQNLSASRPQDRQFILSSKKLLLSDSGFYLCAWRGGPSTDTQYFGPGTRLTVL.